This TCR beta chain was identified in a study of radiation and T cells in renal cell carcinoma. Turning to the study itself: Nephrectomy followed 15 Gy stereotactic body radiation by 4 weeks. Study-wide findings and caveats: Top tumor clonotypes rose in blood 2 weeks post-radiation, then contracted.

Described time point: blood 2 weeks post-SBRT. Indicated treatment: 15 Gy SBRT to primary tumor, nephrectomy 4 weeks later. TCRdb keeps only in-frame clones here, not all; method: immunoSEQ multiplex PCR. The data hold roughly 130,000 clones, with roughly 91% observed a single time. A note on this clone: Its specificity is unknown.

The material was blood, obtained from a patient whose treatment included radiotherapy and nephrectomy. The TCR was taken from a woman between 65 and 79 years old with renal cell carcinoma.

The CDR3 loop reads CAVRDTDYGYTF. The DNA of the CDR3 is TGCGCCGTCCGGGACACCGACTATGGCTACACCTTC. This chain connects TRBV23-1 to TRBJ1-2, with D perhaps TRBD1 (6 bases). TRBV23-1 is an open reading frame, and its role is uncertain. The V end was cut by 11 bases, the J end by 3 bases, with 13 bases between. The CDR3 is 12 amino acids.